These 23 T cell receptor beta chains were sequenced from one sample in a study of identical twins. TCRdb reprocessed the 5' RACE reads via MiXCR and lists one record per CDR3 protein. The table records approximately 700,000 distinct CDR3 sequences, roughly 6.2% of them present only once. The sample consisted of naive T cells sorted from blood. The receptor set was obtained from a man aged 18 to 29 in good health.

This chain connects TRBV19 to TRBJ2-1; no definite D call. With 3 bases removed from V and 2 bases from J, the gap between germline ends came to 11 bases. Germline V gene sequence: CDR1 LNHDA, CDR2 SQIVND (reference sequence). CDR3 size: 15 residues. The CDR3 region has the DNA TGTGCCAGTAGTATCAAGGTCATCCCCTACAATGAGCAGTTCTTC. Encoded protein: CASSIKVIPYNEQFF. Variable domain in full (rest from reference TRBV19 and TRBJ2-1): DGGITQSPKYLFRKEGQNVTLSCEQNLNHDAMYWYRQDPGQGLRLIYYSQIVNDFQKGDIAEGYSVSREKKESFPLTVTSAQKNPTAFYLCASSIKVIPYNEQFFGPGTRLTVL.

The CDR3 spells CASSSGTAQRRNSIQYF. As DNA, the CDR3 is TGCGCCAGCAGCTCCGGGACAGCACAACGGCGGAATAGCATTCAGTACTTC. The chain has TRBV5-1 and TRBJ2-4; 7 nucleotides agree with TRBD1. Trimming cost V 3 bases and J 9 bases; bases outside gene matches: 18. The CDR3 length is 17 residues. Germline V CDR1 and CDR2: SGHRS, YFSETQ.

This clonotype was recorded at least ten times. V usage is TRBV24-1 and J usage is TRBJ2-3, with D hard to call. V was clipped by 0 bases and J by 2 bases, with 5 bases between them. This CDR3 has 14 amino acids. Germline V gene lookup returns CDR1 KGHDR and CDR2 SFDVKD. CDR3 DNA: TGTGCCACCAGTGATTTGTATACCACAGATACGCAGTATTTT. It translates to CATSDLYTTDTQYF.

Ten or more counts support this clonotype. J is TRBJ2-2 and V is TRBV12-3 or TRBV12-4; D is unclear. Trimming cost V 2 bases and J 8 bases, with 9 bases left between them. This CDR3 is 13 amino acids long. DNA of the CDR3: TGTGCCAGCAGTTTAACCAGCCCAGGGGAGCTGTTTTTT. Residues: CASSLTSPGELFF.

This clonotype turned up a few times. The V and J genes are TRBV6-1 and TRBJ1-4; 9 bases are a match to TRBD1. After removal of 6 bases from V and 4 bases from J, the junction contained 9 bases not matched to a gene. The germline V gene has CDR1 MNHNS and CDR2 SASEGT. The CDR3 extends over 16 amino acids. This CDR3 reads CASSPGQGRFNEKLFF. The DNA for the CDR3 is TGTGCCAGCAGCCCGGGACAGGGAAGATTTAATGAAAAACTGTTTTTT.

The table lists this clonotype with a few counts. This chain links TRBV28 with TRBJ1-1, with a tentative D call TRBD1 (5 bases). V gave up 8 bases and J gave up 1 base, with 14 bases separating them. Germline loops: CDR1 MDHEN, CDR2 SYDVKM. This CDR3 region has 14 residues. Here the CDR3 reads CASPGGAANTEAFF. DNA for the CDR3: TGTGCCAGCCCCGGAGGGGCAGCGAACACTGAAGCTTTCTTT.

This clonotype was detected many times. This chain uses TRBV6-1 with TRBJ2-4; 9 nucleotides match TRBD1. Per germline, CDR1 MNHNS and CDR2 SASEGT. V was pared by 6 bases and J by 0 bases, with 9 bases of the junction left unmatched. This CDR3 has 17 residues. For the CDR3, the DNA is TGTGCCAGCAGCTCCGGACAGGGGTTGAGAGCCAAAAACATTCAGTACTTC. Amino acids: CASSSGQGLRAKNIQYF.

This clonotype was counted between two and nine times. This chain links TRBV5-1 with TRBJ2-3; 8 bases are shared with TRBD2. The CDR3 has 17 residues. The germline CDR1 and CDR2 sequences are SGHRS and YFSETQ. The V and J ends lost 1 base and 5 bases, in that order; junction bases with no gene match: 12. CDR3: CASSLFSTSGRGDTQYF. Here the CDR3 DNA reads TGCGCCAGCAGCTTGTTTTCCACTAGCGGAAGAGGAGATACGCAGTATTTT.

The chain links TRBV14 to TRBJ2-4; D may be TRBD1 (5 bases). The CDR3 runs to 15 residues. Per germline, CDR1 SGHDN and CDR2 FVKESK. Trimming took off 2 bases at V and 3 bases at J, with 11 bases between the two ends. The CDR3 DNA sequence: TGTGCCAGCAGCCAAACAGGACGGAACAAAAACATTCAGTACTTC. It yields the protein CASSQTGRNKNIQYF.

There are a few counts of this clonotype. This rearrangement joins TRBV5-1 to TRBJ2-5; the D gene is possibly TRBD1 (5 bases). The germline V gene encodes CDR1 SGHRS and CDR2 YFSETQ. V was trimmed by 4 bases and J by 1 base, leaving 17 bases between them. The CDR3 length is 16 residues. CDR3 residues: CASSKGLPGLQETQYF. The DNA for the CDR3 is TGCGCCAGCAGCAAGGGCCTCCCAGGGCTCCAAGAGACCCAGTACTTC. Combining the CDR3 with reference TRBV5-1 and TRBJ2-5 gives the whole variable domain KAGVTQTPRYLIKTRGQQVTLSCSPISGHRSVSWYQQTPGQGLQFLFEYFSETQRNKGNFPGRFSGRQFSNSRSEMNVSTLELGDSALYLCASSKGLPGLQETQYFGPGTRLLVL.

The CDR3 reads CASSWAGQESYEQYF. The DNA of the CDR3 is TGCGCCAGCAGCTGGGCCGGACAGGAATCCTACGAGCAGTACTTC. The rearrangement joins TRBV5-1 to TRBJ2-7; 7 bases map to TRBD1. The CDR3 contains 15 residues. Germline assignment: CDR1 SGHRS and CDR2 YFSETQ. J gave up 1 base and V 3 bases, and 7 bases lay outside the gene matches.

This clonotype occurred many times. CDR3 DNA sequence: TGTGCCAGCAGCACTAGACAGGGGAACACTGAAGCTTTCTTT. This encodes CASSTRQGNTEAFF. This chain joins TRBV7-2 and TRBJ1-1, with TRBD1 identical over 7 bases. The CDR3 consists of 14 residues. Germline trimming cut 5 bases from V and 1 base from J; bases unmatched to any gene: 4. Germline CDR1 and CDR2: SGHTA and FQGNSA.

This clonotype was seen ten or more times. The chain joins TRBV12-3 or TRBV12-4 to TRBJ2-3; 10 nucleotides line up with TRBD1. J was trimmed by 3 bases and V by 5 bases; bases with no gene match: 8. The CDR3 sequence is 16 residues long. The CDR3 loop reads CASSDPAGQGTDTQYF. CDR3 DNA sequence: TGTGCCAGCAGTGACCCCGCGGGACAGGGGACAGATACGCAGTATTTT.

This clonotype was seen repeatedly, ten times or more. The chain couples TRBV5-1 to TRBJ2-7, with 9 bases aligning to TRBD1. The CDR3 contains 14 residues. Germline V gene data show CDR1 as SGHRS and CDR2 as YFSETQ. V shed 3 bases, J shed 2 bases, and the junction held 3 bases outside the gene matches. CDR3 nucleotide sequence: TGCGCCAGCAGCTCCGGGACAGGGACCTACGAGCAGTACTTC. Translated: CASSSGTGTYEQYF. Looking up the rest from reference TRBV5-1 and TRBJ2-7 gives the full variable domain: KAGVTQTPRYLIKTRGQQVTLSCSPISGHRSVSWYQQTPGQGLQFLFEYFSETQRNKGNFPGRFSGRQFSNSRSEMNVSTLELGDSALYLCASSSGTGTYEQYFGPGTRLTVT.

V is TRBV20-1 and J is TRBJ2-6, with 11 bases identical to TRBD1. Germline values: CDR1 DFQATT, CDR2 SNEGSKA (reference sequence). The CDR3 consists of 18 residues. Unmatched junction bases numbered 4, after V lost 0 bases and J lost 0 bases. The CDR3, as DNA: TGCAGTGCTAGAGACGGACAGGGGGCCTACTCTGGGGCCAACGTCCTGACTTTC. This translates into CSARDGQGAYSGANVLTF.

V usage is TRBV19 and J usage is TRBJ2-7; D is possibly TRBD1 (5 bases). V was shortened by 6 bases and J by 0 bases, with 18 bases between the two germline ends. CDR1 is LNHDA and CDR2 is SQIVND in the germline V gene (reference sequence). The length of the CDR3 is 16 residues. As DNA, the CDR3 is TGTGCCAGTAGGGGGCAGAAGGACCGTAACTCCTACGAGCAGTACTTC. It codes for CASRGQKDRNSYEQYF.

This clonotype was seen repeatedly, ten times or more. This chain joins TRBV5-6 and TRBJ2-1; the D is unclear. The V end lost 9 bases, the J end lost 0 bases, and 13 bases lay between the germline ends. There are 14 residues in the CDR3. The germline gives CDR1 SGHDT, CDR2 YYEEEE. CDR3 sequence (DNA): TGTGCCACCCGAATTCTGGCCTCCTACAATGAGCAGTTCTTC. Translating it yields CATRILASYNEQFF.

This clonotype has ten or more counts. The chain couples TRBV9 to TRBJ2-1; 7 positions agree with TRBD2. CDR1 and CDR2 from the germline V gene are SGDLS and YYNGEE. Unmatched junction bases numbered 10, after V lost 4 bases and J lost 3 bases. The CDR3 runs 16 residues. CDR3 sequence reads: CASSQRAGNNYNEQFF. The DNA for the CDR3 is TGTGCCAGCAGCCAACGAGCGGGAAACAACTACAATGAGCAGTTCTTC.

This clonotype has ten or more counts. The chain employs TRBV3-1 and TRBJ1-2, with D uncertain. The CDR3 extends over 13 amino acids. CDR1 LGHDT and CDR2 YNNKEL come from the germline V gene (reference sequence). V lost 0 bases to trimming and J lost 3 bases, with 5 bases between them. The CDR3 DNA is TGTGCCAGCAGCCAAGACAGCTACTATGGCTACACCTTC. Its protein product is CASSQDSYYGYTF.

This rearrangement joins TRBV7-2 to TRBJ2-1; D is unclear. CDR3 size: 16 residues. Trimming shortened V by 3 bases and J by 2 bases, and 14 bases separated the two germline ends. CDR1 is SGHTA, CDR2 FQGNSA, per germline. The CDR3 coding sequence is TGTGCCAGCAGCTTTGGGGTTTCCCAAACCTACAATGAGCAGTTCTTC. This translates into CASSFGVSQTYNEQFF.

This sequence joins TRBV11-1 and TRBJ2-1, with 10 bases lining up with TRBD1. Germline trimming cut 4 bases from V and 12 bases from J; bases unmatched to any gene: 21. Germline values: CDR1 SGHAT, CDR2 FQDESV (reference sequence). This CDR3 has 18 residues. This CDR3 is CASSSLPAGTGVPWGQFF. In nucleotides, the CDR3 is TGTGCCAGCAGCTCATTACCCGCCGGGACAGGGGTCCCTTGGGGGCAGTTCTTC.

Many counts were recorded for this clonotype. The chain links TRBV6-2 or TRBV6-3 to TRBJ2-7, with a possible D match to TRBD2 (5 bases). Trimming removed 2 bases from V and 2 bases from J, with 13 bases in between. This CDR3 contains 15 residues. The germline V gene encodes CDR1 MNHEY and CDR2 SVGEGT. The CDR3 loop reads CASSYVASNPYEQYF. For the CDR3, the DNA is TGTGCCAGCAGTTACGTAGCGTCCAATCCCTACGAGCAGTACTTC.

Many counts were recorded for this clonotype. The CDR3 region has the DNA TGCGCCAGCAGCCAAGATAGGGCCTACGAGCAGTACTTC. Its translation is CASSQDRAYEQYF. V is TRBV4-3 and J is TRBJ2-7; D remains ambiguous. Germline-derived CDR1 and CDR2 are LGHNA and YSLEER. The CDR3 is made up of 13 amino acids. V lost 0 bases to trimming and J lost 2 bases, with 5 bases between them.